This T cell receptor beta chain was retrieved from a study of T-cell memory formation after mild COVID-19. Overall study context: TCR clusters were mostly confined to one donor each. The study, taken as a whole, reports: For contracting clones, CD4+ ones sat mainly in CM and EM, CD8+ in EMRA. Certain responding clones were present in pre-infection memory, suggesting participation of cross-reactive memory.

Germline values: CDR1 SEHNR, CDR2 FQNEAQ (reference sequence). CDR3 length: 15 residues. V lost 5 bases, J lost 0 bases, and 8 bases lay in between. Comment on this clonotype: The antigen is not known.

After 5'RACE with constant-segment primers, TCR alpha and TCR beta cDNA libraries carrying sample barcodes and UMIs were obtained. TCRdb analysed the 5' RACE reads with MiXCR anew, one entry per CDR3 protein. The table lists 400,000 to 450,000 distinct CDR3 sequences, roughly 18% of them singletons, with under 25% in the top ten. The sequence was collected from a man between 18 and 35 years old who had mild COVID-19 (a few samples of this study predate the infection). Cell type and time point are not known. J is TRBJ2-6 and V is TRBV7-9, with unresolved D. Sequenced: PBMCs or a T cell subset sorted from them (not recorded which). DNA of the CDR3: TGTGCCAGCAGCCCTATGTACTCTGGGGCCAACGTCCTGACTTTC. It yields the protein CASSPMYSGANVLTF.